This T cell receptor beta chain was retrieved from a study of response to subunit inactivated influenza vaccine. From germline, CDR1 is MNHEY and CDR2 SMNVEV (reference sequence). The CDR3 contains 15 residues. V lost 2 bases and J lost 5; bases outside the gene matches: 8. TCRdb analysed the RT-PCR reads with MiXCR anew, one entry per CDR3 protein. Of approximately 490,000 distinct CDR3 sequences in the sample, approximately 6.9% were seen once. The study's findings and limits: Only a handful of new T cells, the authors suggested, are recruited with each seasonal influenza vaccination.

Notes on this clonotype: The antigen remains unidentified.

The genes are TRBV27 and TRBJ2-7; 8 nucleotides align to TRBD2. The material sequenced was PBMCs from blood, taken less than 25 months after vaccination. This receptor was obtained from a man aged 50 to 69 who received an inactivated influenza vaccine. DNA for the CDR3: TGTGCCAGCAGTTTACAGCCAGCGGGGGTCCACGAGCAGTACTTC. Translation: CASSLQPAGVHEQYF.